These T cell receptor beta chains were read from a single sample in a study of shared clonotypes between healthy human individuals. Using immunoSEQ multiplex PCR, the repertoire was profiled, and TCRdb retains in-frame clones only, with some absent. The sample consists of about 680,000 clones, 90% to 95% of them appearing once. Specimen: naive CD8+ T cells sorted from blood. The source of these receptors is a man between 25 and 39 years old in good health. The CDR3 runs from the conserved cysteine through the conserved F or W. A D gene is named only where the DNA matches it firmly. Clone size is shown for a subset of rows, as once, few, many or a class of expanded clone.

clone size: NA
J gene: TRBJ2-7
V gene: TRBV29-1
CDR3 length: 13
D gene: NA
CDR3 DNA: TGCAGCGCCGGTAGCGGACCCGGGTACGAGCAGTACTTC
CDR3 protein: CSAGSGPGYEQYF

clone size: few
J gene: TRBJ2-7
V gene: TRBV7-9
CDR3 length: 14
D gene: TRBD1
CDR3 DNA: TGTGCCAGCAGCTCCGACAGGGTATCCTACGAGCAGTACTTC
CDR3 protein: CASSSDRVSYEQYF

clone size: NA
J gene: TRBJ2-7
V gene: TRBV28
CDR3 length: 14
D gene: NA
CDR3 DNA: TGTGCCAGCAGCCCCACGACACTGTCCTACGAGCAGTACTTC
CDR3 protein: CASSPTTLSYEQYF

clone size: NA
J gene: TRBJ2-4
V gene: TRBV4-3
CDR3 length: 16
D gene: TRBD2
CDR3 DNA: TGCGCCAGCAGCCAGCTAGCGGGATTAGCCAAAAACATTCAGTACTTC
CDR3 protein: CASSQLAGLAKNIQYF

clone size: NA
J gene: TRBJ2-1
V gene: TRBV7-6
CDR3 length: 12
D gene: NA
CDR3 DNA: TGTGCCAGCAGCTTAGAGGGCCGGGAGCAGTTCTTC
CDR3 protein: CASSLEGREQFF

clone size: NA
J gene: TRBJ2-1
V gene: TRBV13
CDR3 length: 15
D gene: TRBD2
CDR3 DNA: TGTGCCAGCAGCCAGACTAGCGGGAGCAAGAATGAGCAGTTCTTC
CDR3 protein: CASSQTSGSKNEQFF

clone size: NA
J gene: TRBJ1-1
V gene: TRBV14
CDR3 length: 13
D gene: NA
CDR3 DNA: TGTGCCAGCAGCCCCACTAGACTCACTGAAGCTTTCTTT
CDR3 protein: CASSPTRLTEAFF

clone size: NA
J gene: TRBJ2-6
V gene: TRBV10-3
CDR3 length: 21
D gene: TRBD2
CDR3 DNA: TGTGCCATCAGTGAGTTTGTCGAGCGGGAGGGCCCTCCGACTGGGGCCAACGTCCTGACTTTC
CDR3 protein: CAISEFVEREGPPTGANVLTF

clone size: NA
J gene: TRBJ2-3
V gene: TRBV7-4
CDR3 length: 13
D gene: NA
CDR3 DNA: TGTGCCAGCACCACCCTAGCAACAGATACGCAGTATTTT
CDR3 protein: CASTTLATDTQYF

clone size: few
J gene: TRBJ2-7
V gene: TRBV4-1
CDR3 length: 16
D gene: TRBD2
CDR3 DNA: TGCGCCAGCAGCCAAGTCACCCTAGCGGACTCCTACGAGCAGTACTTC
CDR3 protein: CASSQVTLADSYEQYF

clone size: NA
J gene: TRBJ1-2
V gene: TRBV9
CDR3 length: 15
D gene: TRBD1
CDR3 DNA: TGTGCCAGCAGCGTAGTTACAGGGGGCGCGAATGGCTACACCTTC
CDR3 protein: CASSVVTGGANGYTF

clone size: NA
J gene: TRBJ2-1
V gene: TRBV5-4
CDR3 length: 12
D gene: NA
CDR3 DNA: TGTGCCAGCAGCCCCGACCGGTATGAGCAGTTCTTC
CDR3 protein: CASSPDRYEQFF

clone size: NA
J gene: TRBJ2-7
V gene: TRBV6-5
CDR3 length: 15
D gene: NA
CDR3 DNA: TGTGCCAGCAGTTATGTTCAGGGGCCCGACTACGAGCAGTACTTC
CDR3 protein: CASSYVQGPDYEQYF

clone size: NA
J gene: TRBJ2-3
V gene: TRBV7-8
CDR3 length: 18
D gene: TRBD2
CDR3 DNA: TGTGCCAGCAGCTTATTCCCCGGACTAGCGGGAGAATCAGATACGCAGTATTTT
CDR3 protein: CASSLFPGLAGESDTQYF

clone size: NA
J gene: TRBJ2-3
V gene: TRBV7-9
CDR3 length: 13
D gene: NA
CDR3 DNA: TGTGCCAGCAGCGGTGAAGGTCCAGATACGCAGTATTTT
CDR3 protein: CASSGEGPDTQYF

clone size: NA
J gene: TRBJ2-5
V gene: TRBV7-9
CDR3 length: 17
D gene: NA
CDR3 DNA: TGTGCCAGCAGCCCGCGGGGGCTAGGCGGGTTCCAAGAGACCCAGTACTTC
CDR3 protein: CASSPRGLGGFQETQYF

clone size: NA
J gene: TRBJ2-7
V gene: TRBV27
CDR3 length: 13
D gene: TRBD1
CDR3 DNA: TGTGCCAGCAGTGTGACAGGGGCCTACGAGCAGTACTTC
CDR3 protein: CASSVTGAYEQYF

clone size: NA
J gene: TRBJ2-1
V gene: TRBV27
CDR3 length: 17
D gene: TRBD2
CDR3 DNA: TGTGCCAGCAGTTTACCTAAACTAGCGGACGACTACAATGAGCAGTTCTTC
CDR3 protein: CASSLPKLADDYNEQFF

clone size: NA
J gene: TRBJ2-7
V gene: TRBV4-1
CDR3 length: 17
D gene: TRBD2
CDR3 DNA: TGCGCCAGCAGCCAAATGGCGACTAGCGGGGGATCCTACGAGCAGTACTTC
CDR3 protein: CASSQMATSGGSYEQYF

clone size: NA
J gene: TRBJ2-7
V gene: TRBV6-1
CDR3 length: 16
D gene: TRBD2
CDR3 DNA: TGTGCCAGCAGTGAAGGGGAACTAGCGGGAGGGCGGGAGCAGTACTTC
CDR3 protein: CASSEGELAGGREQYF

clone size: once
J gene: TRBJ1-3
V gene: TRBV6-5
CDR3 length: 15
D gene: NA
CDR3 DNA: TGTGCCACCAAGCTAGAACCGTCCTCTGGAAACACCATATATTTT
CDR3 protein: CATKLEPSSGNTIYF

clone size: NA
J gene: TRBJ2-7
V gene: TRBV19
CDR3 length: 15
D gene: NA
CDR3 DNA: TGTGCCAGTAGGGCACACGAGACTTCCTCCTACGAGCAGTACTTC
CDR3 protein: CASRAHETSSYEQYF

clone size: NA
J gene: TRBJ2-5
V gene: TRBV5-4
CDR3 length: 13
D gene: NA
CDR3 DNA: TGTGCCAGCAGCTTCGGGACTCAAGGGACCCAGTACTTC
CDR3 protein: CASSFGTQGTQYF

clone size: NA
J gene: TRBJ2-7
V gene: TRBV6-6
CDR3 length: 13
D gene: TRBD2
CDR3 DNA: TGTGCCAGCACCGGGACTAGCGACTACGAGCAGTACTTC
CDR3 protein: CASTGTSDYEQYF

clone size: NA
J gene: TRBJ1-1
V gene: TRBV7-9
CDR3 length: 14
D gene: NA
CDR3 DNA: TGTGCCAGCAGCTTAGTGCTGGGGGGGACTGAAGCTTTCTTT
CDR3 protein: CASSLVLGGTEAFF

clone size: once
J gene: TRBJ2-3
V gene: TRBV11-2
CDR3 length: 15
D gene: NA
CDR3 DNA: TGTGCCAGCAGGTGGGGATTCTCTAGCACAGATACGCAGTATTTT
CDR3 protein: CASRWGFSSTDTQYF

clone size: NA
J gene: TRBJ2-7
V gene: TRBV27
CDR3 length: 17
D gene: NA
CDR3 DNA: TGTGCCAGCAGTTTATCAGGGGAATCACCCCAAATCTACGAGCAGTACTTC
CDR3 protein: CASSLSGESPQIYEQYF

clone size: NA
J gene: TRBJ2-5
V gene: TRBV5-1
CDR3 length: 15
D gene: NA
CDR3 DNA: TGCGCCAGCAGCTTGGCCCCGGGACGGCAAGAGACCCAGTACTTC
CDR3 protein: CASSLAPGRQETQYF

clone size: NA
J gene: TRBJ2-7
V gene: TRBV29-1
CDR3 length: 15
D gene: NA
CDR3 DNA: TGCAGCGTTGAAGGAGTGGGGAGAATTGACTACGAGCAGTACTTC
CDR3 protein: CSVEGVGRIDYEQYF

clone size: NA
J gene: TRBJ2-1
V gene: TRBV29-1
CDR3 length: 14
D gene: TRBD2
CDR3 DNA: TGCAGCGTTGAGGGACTAGCGGGAGAGGGTGAGCAGTTCTTC
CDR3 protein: CSVEGLAGEGEQFF

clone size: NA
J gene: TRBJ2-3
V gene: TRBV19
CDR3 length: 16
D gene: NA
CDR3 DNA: TGTGCCAGTAGTATCTGGGGGGGCTTGAGCACAGATACGCAGTATTTT
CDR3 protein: CASSIWGGLSTDTQYF

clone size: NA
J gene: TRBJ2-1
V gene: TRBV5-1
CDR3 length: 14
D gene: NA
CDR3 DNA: TGCGCCAGCAGCTTGAGGCTAGCCAGAAATGAGCAGTTCTTC
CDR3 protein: CASSLRLARNEQFF

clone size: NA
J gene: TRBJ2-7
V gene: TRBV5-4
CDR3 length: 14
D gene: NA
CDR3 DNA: TGTGCCAGCAGCTTCCTCCCCGGTACCTACGAGCAGTACTTC
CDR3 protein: CASSFLPGTYEQYF

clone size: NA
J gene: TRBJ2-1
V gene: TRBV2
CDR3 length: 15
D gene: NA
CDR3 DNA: TGTGCCAGCAGTGCCCCTCCTAGCACGAGGAATGAGCAGTTCTTC
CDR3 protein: CASSAPPSTRNEQFF

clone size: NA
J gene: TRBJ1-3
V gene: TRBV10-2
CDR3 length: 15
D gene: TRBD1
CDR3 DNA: TGCGCCAGCAGCGTGCAGGGGGCGAAAGGAAACACCATATATTTT
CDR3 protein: CASSVQGAKGNTIYF

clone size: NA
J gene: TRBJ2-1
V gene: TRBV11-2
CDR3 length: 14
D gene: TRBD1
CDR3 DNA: TGTGCCAGCAGCTTAGAGTACAGGGGTGGTGAGCAGTTCTTC
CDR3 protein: CASSLEYRGGEQFF

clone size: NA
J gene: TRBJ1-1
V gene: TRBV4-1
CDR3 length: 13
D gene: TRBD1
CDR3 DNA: TGCGCCAGCACCGGGACAGGGAGGACTGAAGCTTTCTTT
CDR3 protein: CASTGTGRTEAFF

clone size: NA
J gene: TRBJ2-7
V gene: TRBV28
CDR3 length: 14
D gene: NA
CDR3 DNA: TGTGCCAGCAGTTCGGGGGGCGCACCCTACGAGCAGTACTTC
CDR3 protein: CASSSGGAPYEQYF

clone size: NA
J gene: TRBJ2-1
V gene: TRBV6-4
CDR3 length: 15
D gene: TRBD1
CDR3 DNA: TGTGCCAGCAGTGAAGAGGGGGCCGACTACAATGAGCAGTTCTTC
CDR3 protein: CASSEEGADYNEQFF

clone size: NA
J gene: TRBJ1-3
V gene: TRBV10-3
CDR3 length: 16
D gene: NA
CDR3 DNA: TGTGCCATCAGTGATGGAGGGATTGGCCCTGGAAACACCATATATTTT
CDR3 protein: CAISDGGIGPGNTIYF

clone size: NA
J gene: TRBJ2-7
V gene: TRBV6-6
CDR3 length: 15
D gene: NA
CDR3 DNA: TGTGCCAGCAGTCCCCGGGTAGAAAACGCCTACGAGCAGTACTTC
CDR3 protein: CASSPRVENAYEQYF

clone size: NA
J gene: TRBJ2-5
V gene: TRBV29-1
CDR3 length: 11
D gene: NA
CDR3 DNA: TGCAGCGTTGAAGAAGAAGAGACCCAGTACTTC
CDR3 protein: CSVEEEETQYF

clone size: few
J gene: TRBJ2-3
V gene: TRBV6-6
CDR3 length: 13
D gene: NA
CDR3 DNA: TGTGCCAGCAGTTACTCGACCACAGATACGCAGTATTTT
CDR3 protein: CASSYSTTDTQYF

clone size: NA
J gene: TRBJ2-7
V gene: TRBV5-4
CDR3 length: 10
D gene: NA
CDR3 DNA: TGTGCCAGCAGCTTTCCAGAGCAGTACTTC
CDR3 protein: CASSFPEQYF

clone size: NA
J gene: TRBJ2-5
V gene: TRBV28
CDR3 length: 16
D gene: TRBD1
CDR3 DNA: TGTGCCAGCAGCCCCGGGACAGGGGGCGCCGGGGAGACCCAGTACTTC
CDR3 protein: CASSPGTGGAGETQYF

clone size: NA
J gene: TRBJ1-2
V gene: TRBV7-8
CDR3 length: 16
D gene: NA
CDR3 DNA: TGTGCCAGCAGCTTAGGGGCTACTAGCGGGATCTATGGCTACACCTTC
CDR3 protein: CASSLGATSGIYGYTF

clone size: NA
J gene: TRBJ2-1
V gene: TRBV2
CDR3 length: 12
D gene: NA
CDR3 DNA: TGTGCCAGCAGTCCAAACAGGGCTGAGCAGTTCTTC
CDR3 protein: CASSPNRAEQFF

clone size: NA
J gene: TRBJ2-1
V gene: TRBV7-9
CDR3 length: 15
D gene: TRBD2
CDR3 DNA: TGTGCCAGCAGCCCCTCGGGGGGGACTTACAATGAGCAGTTCTTC
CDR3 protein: CASSPSGGTYNEQFF

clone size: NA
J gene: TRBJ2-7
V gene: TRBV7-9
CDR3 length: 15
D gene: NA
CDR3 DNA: TGTGCCAGCAGCTTAGGTCGGGGCAGGGACTACGAGCAGTACTTC
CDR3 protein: CASSLGRGRDYEQYF

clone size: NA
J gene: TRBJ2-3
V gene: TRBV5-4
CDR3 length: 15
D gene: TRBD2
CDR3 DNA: TGTGCCAGCACCTCGACTAGCGGGAGCACAGATACGCAGTATTTT
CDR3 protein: CASTSTSGSTDTQYF